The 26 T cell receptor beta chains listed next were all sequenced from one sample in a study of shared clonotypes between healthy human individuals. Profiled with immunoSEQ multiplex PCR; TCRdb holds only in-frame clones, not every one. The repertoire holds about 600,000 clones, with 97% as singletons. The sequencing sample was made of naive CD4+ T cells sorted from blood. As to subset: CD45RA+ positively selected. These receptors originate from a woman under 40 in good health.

The CDR3 sequence is CASQNEDTQYF. CDR3 DNA sequence: TGTGCCAGCCAGAATGAGGATACGCAGTATTTT. V gene TRBV28 combines with J gene TRBJ2-3; no firm D call. Germline V gives CDR1 MDHEN, CDR2 SYDVKM. V lost 8 bases to trimming and J lost 6 bases, with 9 bases between them. This CDR3 has 11 amino acids.

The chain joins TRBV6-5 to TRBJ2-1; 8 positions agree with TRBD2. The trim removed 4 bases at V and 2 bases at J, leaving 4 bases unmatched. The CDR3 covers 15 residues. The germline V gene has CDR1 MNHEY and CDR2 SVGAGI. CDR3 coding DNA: TGTGCCAGCAGTTTAAAGCGGGGGACCTACAATGAGCAGTTCTTC. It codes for CASSLKRGTYNEQFF.

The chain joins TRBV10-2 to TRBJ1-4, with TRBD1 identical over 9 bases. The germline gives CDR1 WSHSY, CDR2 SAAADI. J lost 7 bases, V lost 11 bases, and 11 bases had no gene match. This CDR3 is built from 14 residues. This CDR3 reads CAAAVTGGGEKLFF. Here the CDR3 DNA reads TGCGCCGCAGCAGTGACAGGGGGAGGTGAAAAACTGTTTTTT.

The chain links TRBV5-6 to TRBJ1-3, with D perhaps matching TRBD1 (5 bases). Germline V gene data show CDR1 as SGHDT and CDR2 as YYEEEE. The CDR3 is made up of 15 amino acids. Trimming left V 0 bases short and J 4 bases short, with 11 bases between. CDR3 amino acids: CASSLVRAGGNTIYF. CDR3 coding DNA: TGTGCCAGCAGCTTGGTCAGGGCGGGAGGAAACACCATATATTTT.

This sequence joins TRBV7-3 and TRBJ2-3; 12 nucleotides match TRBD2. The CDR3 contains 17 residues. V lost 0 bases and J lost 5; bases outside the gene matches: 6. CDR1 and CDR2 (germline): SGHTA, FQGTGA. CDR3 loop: CASSLTSLAGGGDTQYF. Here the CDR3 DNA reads TGTGCCAGCAGCTTAACCTCTCTAGCGGGAGGGGGAGATACGCAGTATTTT.

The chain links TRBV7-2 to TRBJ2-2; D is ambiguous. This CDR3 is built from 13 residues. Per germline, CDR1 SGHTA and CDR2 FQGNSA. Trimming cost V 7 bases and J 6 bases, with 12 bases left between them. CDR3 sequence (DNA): TGTGCCAGCAATTGGTGGGTGGCCGGGGAGCTGTTTTTT. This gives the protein CASNWWVAGELFF.

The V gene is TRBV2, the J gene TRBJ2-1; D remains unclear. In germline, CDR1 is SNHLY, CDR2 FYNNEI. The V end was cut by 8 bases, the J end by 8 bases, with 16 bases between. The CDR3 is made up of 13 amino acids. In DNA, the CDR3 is TGTGCCAGCTCTCCGACGGTCCCATATGAGCAGTTCTTC. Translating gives CASSPTVPYEQFF.

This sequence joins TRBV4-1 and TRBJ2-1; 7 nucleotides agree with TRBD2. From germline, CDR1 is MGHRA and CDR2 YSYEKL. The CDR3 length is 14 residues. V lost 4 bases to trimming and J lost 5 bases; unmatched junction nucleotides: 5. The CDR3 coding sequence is TGCGCCAGCAGCCCGACTAGCTTGGACAATGAGCAGTTCTTC. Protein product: CASSPTSLDNEQFF.

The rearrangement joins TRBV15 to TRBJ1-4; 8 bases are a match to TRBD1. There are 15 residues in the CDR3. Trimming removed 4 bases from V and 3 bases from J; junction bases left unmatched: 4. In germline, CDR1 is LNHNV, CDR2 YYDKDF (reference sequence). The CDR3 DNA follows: TGTGCCACCAGCAACATACAGGGGGCTAATGAAAAACTGTTTTTT. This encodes CATSNIQGANEKLFF.

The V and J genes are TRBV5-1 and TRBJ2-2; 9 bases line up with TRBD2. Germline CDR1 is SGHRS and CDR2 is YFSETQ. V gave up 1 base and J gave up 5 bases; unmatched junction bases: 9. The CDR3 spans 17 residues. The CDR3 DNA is TGCGCCAGCAGCTTGTATGCGACTAGCGGAGCGACCGGGGAGCTGTTTTTT. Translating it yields CASSLYATSGATGELFF.

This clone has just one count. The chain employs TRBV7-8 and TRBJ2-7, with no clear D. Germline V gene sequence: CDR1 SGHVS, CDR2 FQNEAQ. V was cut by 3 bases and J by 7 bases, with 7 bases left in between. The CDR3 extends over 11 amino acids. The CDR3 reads CASSFNQEQYF. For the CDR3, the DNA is TGTGCCAGCAGCTTTAATCAGGAGCAGTACTTC.

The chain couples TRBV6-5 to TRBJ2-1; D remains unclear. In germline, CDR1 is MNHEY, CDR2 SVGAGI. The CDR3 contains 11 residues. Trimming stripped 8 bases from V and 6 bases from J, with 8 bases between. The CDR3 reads CASGVGNEQFF. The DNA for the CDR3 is TGTGCCAGCGGTGTGGGCAATGAGCAGTTCTTC.

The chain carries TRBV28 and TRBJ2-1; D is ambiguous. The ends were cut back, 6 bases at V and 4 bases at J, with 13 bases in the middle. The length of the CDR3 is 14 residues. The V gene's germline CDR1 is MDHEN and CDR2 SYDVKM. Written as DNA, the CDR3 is TGTGCCAGCAGATCTACTCCTTTTTACAATGAGCAGTTCTTC. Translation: CASRSTPFYNEQFF.

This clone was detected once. The CDR3 sequence: CASSKTGKETQYF. The CDR3 DNA reads TGTGCCAGCAGCAAAACAGGGAAAGAGACCCAGTACTTC. V gene TRBV11-3 combines with J gene TRBJ2-5, with a weak D call TRBD1 (6 bases). V shed 5 bases and J shed 3 bases, with 10 bases lying between them. CDR1 is SGHNT, CDR2 YENEEA, per germline. The CDR3 is 13 amino acids. The full variable domain, in which reference TRBV11-3 and TRBJ2-5 provide the parts outside the CDR3, is EAGVVQSPRYKIIEKKQPVAFWCNPISGHNTLYWYLQNLGQGPELLIRYENEEAVDDSQLPKDRFSAERLKGVDSTLKIQPAELGDSAVYLCASSKTGKETQYFGPGTRLLVL.

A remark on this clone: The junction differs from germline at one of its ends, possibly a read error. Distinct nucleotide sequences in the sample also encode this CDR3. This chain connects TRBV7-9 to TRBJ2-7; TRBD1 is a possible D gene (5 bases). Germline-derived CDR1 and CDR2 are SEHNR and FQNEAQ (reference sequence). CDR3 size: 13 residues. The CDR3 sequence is CASSLVRGYEQYF. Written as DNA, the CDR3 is TGTGCCAGCAGCTTAGTAAGGGGTTACGAGCAATACTTC.

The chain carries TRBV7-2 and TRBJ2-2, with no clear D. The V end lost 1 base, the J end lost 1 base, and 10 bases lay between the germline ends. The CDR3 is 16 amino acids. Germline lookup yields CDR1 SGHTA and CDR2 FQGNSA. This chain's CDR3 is CASSLVRLENTGELFF. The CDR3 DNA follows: TGTGCCAGCAGCTTAGTACGGCTGGAGAACACCGGGGAGCTGTTTTTT.

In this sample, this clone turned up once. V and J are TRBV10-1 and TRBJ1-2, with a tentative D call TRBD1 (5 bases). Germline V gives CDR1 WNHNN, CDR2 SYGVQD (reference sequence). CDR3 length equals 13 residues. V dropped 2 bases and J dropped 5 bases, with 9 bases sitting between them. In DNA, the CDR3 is TGCGCCAGCAGTGAGGGCGAGGGGTATGGCTACACCTTC. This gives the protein CASSEGEGYGYTF.

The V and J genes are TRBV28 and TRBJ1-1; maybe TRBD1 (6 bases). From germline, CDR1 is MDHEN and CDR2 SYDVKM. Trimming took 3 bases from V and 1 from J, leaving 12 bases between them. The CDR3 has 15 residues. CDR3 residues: CASSFPGQRNTEAFF. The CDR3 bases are TGTGCCAGCAGTTTCCCGGGACAAAGGAACACTGAAGCTTTCTTT.

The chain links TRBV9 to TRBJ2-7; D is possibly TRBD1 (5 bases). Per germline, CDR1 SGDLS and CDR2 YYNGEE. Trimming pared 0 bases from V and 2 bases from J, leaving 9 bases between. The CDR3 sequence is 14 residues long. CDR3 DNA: TGTGCCAGCAGCGTAGAGGCAGGGACCTACGAGCAGTACTTC. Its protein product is CASSVEAGTYEQYF.

The DNA of the CDR3 is TGTGCCAGCAGCCAAGATGGGGTAGGGGGCCCCTACAATGAGCAGTTCTTC. It yields the protein CASSQDGVGGPYNEQFF. The V and J genes are TRBV14 and TRBJ2-1; the match to TRBD1 covers 7 bases. V lost 0 bases and J lost 2; bases outside the gene matches: 7. The CDR3 extends over 17 amino acids. The V gene's germline CDR1 is SGHDN and CDR2 FVKESK.

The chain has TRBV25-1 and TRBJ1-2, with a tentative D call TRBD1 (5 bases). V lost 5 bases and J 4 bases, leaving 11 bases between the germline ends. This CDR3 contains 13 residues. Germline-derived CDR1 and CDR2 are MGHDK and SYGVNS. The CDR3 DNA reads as TGTGCCAGCAGTACCACGGGGGGCTATGGCTACACCTTC. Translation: CASSTTGGYGYTF.

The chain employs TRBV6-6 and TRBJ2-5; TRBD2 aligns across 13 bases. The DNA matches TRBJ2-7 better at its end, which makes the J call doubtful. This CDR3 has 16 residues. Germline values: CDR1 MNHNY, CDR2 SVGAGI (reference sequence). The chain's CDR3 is CASSPTGTSGIYEQYF. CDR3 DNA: TGTGCCAGCAGTCCGACCGGGACTAGCGGGATCTACGAGCAGTACTTC.

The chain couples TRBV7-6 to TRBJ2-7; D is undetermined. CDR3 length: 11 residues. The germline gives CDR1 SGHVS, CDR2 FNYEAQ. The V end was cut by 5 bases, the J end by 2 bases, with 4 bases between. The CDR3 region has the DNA TGTGCCAGCAGCACCACCTACGAGCAGTACTTC. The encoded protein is CASSTTYEQYF.

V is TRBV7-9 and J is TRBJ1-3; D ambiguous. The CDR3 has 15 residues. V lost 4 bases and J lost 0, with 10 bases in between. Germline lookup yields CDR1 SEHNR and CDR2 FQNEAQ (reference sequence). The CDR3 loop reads CASSSTGVSGNTIYF. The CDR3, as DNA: TGTGCCAGCAGCTCCACGGGAGTCTCTGGAAACACCATATATTTT.

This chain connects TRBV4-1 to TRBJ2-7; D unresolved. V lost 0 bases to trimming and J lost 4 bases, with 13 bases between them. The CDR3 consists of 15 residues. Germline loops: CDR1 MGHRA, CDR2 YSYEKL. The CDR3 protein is CASSQETAVVYEQYF. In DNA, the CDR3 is TGCGCCAGCAGCCAAGAGACCGCTGTGGTATACGAGCAGTACTTC.

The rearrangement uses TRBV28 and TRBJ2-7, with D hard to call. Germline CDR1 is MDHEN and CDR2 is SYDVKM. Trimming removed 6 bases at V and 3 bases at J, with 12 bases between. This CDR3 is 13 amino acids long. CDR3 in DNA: TGTGCCAGCAGCCGTTGGCTAAACTACGAGCAGTACTTC. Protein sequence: CASSRWLNYEQYF. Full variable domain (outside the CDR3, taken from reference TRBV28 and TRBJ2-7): DVKVTQSSRYLVKRTGEKVFLECVQDMDHENMFWYRQDPGLGLRLIYFSYDVKMKEKGDIPEGYSVSREKKERFSLILESASTNQTSMYLCASSRWLNYEQYFGPGTRLTVT.